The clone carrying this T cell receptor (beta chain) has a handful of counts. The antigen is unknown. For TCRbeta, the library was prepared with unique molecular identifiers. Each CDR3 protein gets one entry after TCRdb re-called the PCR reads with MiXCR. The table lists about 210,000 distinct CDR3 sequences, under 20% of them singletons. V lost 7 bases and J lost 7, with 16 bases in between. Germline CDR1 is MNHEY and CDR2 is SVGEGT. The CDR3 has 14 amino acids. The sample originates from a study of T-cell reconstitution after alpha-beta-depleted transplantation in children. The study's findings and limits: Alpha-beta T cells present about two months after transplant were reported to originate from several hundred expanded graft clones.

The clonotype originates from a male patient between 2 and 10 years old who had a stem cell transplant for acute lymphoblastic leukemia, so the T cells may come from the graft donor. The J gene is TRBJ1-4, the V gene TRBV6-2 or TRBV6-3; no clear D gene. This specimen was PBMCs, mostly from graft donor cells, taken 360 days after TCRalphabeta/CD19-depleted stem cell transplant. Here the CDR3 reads CASTYAVQSEKLFF. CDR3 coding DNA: TGTGCCAGCACCTACGCCGTCCAGAGTGAAAAACTGTTTTTT.